This TCR beta chain stems from a study of blood T cells in healthy people across ages. Study results and limitations: Greater diversity and more naive CD4+ cells were seen in long-lived donors than in aged donors.

A second PCR of about 6 to 12 cycles used a sample-barcoded 5' primer and a J-beta primer mix. TCRdb reprocessed the 5' RACE reads via MiXCR and lists one record per CDR3 protein. Of around 1,800,000 distinct CDR3 sequences listed, 35% to 50% are singletons. In regard to this clonotype: Its antigen is not identified.

Germline V lookup: CDR1 MNHEY, CDR2 SVGAGI. Trimming took off 2 bases at V and 14 bases at J, with 17 bases between the two ends. CDR3 length equals 13 residues. This clonotype was sampled from a human donor in good health. V and J are TRBV6-5 and TRBJ2-3; D is perhaps TRBD1 (5 bases). Sequences were obtained from blood. The CDR3 DNA reads TGTGCCAGCAGTTACCCTGGACGGACACAGTGGTATTTT. Amino acids: CASSYPGRTQWYF.